The rows below give T cell receptor beta chains drawn from one sample of a study of blood T cells in healthy people across ages. MiXCR, applied by TCRdb to the 5' RACE reads, yields one record per CDR3 protein. The sample has about 780,000 distinct CDR3 sequences; around 45% are singletons. Sequenced sample: blood. The receptors stem from a man aged 80 or over in good health. Both conserved end residues are part of each CDR3. Fields, in order: clone size, D gene, J gene, V gene, CDR3 DNA, CDR3 protein. D genes are given only for firm matches. Size values are once, few and many counts, or a class for expanded clones, and some rows have none.

clone_size: few
d_call: NA
j_call: TRBJ1-5
v_call: TRBV10-3
cdr3_nt: TGTGCCATCAGTGAGTCGACGAGGGATCAGCCCCAGCATTTT
cdr3_aa: CAISESTRDQPQHF

clone_size: NA
d_call: TRBD1
j_call: TRBJ2-7
v_call: TRBV29-1
cdr3_nt: TGCAGCGCTACGACAGGGGGGCTCTACGAGCAGTACTTC
cdr3_aa: CSATTGGLYEQYF

clone_size: NA
d_call: NA
j_call: TRBJ2-1
v_call: TRBV12-3/TRBV12-4
cdr3_nt: TGTGCCAGCAGTTCCCACGGGGGGCAAGCCTACAATGAGCAGTTCTTC
cdr3_aa: CASSSHGGQAYNEQFF

clone_size: few
d_call: NA
j_call: TRBJ1-6
v_call: TRBV7-2
cdr3_nt: TGTGCCAGCAGCAGACTCCAGTCGAATTCACCCCTCCACTTT
cdr3_aa: CASSRLQSNSPLHF

clone_size: NA
d_call: NA
j_call: TRBJ1-3
v_call: TRBV20-1
cdr3_nt: TGCAGTGCTAGAGGGCGACGGAACTCTGGAAACACCATATATTTT
cdr3_aa: CSARGRRNSGNTIYF

clone_size: many
d_call: TRBD1
j_call: TRBJ1-5
v_call: TRBV5-1
cdr3_nt: TGCGCCAGCAGCTCGGGGACAGGGGGCAATCAGCCCCAGCATTTT
cdr3_aa: CASSSGTGGNQPQHF

clone_size: NA
d_call: TRBD1
j_call: TRBJ2-2
v_call: TRBV6-2/TRBV6-3
cdr3_nt: TGTGCCAGCAGCGGGGACAGGGACTTTACGAACACCGGGGAGCTGTTTTTT
cdr3_aa: CASSGDRDFTNTGELFF

clone_size: few
d_call: TRBD1
j_call: TRBJ2-5
v_call: TRBV30
cdr3_nt: TGTGCCTGGAGTAGCGGACAGGGGATCGAAGAGACCCAGTACTTC
cdr3_aa: CAWSSGQGIEETQYF

clone_size: few
d_call: NA
j_call: TRBJ2-1
v_call: TRBV29-1
cdr3_nt: TGCAGCGTTGGGATAGGACACAATGAGCAGTTCTTC
cdr3_aa: CSVGIGHNEQFF

clone_size: once
d_call: NA
j_call: TRBJ2-7
v_call: TRBV4-2
cdr3_nt: TGTGCCAGCAGCCAAGGAGAAGGTAGTTACGAGCAGTACTTC
cdr3_aa: CASSQGEGSYEQYF

clone_size: few
d_call: NA
j_call: TRBJ2-1
v_call: TRBV10-3
cdr3_nt: TGTGCCATCAGTGAGAATAGGCTATACAATGAGCAGTTCTTC
cdr3_aa: CAISENRLYNEQFF

clone_size: few
d_call: NA
j_call: TRBJ1-5
v_call: TRBV10-3
cdr3_nt: TGTGCCATCAGTGAGAGGTCAGGGGCCGGCGGTCAGCCCCAGCATTTT
cdr3_aa: CAISERSGAGGQPQHF

clone_size: few
d_call: TRBD1
j_call: TRBJ2-5
v_call: TRBV20-1
cdr3_nt: TGCAGTGCTAGGATCGACAGGGTTCAAGAGACCCAGTACTTC
cdr3_aa: CSARIDRVQETQYF